The T cell receptor beta chain under discussion was sequenced for a study of T cells expressing NK-cell markers. Overall study findings and caveats: Where a handful of donors were concerned, these clonotypes also led the CD3+CD56-NKG2C+ fraction. Specificity for HCMV among expanded NKG2C+ T cell clones was not established. NKG2C+ dominant clonotypes from 5 to 7 donors made up roughly 1.0-8% of CD8+ T cells.

Looked up from germline, CDR1 is MGHRA and CDR2 is YSYEKL. There are 13 residues in the CDR3. On this clonotype: Its matching antigen is unknown.

From its re-call of the 5' RACE reads, TCRdb lists each CDR3 protein once, without DNA. Its clone listing holds some 500,000 distinct CDR3 sequences. The receptor's source is a woman between 50 and 59 years old in good health. The sample was blood T cells: a sorted CD56 or NKG2C T cell subset, CD4+ or CD8+ T cells, or bulk PBMC T cells (not recorded which). The chain couples TRBV4-1 to TRBJ1-2; TCRdb reports TRBD1, a call that lacks DNA to check it against. This CDR3 is CASSQAPPQGYTF.